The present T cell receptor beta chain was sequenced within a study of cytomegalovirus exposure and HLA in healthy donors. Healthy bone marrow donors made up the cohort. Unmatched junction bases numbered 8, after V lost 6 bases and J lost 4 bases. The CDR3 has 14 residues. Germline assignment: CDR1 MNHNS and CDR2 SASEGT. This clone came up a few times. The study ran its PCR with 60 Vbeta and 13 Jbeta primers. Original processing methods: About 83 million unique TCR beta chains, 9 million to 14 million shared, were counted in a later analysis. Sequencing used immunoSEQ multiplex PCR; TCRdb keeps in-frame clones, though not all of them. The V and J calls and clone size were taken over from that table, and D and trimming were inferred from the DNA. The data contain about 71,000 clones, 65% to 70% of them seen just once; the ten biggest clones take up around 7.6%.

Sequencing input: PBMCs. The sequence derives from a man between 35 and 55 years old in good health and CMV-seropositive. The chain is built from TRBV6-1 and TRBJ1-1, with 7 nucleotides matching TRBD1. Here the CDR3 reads CASSSTGKSTEAFF. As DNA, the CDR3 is TGTGCCAGCAGCTCGACAGGGAAATCCACTGAAGCTTTCTTT.